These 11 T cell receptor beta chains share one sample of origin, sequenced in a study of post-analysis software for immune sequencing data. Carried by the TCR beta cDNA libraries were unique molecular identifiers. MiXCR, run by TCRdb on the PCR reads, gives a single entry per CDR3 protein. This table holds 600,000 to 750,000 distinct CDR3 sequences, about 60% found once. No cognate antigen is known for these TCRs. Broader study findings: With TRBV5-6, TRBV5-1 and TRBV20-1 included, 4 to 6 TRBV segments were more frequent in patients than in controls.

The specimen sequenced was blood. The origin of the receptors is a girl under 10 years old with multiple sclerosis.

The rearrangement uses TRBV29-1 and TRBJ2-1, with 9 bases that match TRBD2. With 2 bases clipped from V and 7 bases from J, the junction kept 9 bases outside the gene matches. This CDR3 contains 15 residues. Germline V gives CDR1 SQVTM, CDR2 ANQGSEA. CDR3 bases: TGCAGCGTTGAATCCCTGACTAGCGGCCCTAATGAGCAGTTCTTC. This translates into CSVESLTSGPNEQFF.

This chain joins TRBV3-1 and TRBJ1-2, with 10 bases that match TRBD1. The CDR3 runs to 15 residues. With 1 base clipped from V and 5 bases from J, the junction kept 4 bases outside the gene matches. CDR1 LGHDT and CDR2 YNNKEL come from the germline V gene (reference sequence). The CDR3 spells CASSQAGTGEYGYTF. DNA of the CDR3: TGTGCCAGCAGCCAAGCCGGGACAGGGGAGTATGGCTACACCTTC.

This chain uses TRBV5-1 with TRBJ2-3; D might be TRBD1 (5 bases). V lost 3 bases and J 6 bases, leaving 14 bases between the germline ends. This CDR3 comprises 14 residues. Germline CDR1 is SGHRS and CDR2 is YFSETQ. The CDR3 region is CASSSGSSQDTQYF. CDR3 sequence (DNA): TGCGCCAGCAGCTCAGGGTCATCACAGGATACGCAGTATTTT.

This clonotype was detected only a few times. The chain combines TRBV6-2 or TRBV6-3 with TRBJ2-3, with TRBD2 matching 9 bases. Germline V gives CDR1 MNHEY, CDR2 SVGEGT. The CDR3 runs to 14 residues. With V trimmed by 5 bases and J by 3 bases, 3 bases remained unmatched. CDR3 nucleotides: TGTGCCAGCAGTCGAGGACTAGCGACAGATACGCAGTATTTT. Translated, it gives CASSRGLATDTQYF.

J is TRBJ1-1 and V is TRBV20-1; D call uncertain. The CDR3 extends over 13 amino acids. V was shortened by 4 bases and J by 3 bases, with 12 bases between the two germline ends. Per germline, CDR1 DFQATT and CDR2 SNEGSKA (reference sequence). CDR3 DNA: TGCAGTGCTACCGGTACACCCTACACTGAAGCTTTCTTT. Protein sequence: CSATGTPYTEAFF.

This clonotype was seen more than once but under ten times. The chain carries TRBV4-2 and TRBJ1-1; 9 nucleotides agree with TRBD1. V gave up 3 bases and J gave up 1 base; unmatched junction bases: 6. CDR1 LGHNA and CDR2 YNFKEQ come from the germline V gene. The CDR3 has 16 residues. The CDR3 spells CASSQSLGQGNTEAFF. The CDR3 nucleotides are TGTGCCAGCAGCCAGTCCCTGGGACAGGGGAACACTGAAGCTTTCTTT.

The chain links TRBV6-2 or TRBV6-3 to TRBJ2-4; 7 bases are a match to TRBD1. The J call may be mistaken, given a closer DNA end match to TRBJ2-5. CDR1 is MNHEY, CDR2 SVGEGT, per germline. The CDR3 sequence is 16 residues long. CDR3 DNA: TGTGCCAGCAGTTACCTATGGCAGGGGGACCAAGAGACCCAGTACTTC. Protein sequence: CASSYLWQGDQETQYF.

CDR3 nucleotide sequence: TGCGCCAGCAGCTCCGGGACAGCGGACAATCAGCCCCAGCATTTT. It codes for CASSSGTADNQPQHF. The chain recombines TRBV5-1 with TRBJ1-5, with 7 bases lining up with TRBD1. The CDR3 contains 15 residues. Germline CDR1 is SGHRS and CDR2 is YFSETQ. V lost 3 bases to trimming and J lost 3 bases; unmatched junction nucleotides: 6.

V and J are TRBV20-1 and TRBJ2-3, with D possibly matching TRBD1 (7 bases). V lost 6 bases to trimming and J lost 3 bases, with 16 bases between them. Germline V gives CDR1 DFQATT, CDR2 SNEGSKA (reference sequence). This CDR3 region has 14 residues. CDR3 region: CSATRRGQTDTQYF. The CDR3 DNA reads TGCAGTGCGACCCGGAGGGGGCAAACAGATACGCAGTATTTT.

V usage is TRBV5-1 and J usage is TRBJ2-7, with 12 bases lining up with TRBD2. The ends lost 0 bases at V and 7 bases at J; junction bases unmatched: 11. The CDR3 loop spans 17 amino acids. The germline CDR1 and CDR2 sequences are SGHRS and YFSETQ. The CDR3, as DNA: TGCGCCAGCAGCTTGGAGGCTCGGACTAGCGGGACTCGGGAGCAGTACTTC. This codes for CASSLEARTSGTREQYF. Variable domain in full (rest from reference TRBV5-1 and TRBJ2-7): KAGVTQTPRYLIKTRGQQVTLSCSPISGHRSVSWYQQTPGQGLQFLFEYFSETQRNKGNFPGRFSGRQFSNSRSEMNVSTLELGDSALYLCASSLEARTSGTREQYFGPGTRLTVT.

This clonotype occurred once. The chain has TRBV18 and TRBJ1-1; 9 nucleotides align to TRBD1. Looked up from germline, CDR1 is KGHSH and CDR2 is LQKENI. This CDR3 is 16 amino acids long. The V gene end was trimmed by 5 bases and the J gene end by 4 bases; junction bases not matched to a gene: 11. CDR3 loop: CASSIGTGYGFTEAFF. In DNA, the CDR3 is TGTGCCAGCTCAATAGGGACAGGGTATGGGTTCACTGAAGCTTTCTTT.